The 26 T cell receptor beta chains below come from one sample, sequenced in a study of cytomegalovirus exposure and HLA in healthy donors. With 60 Vbeta and 13 Jbeta primers, the PCR was carried out. Some clones are missing from TCRdb's copy, which holds only in-frame ones; the method was immunoSEQ multiplex PCR. Of roughly 200,000 clones in the sample, around 83% were seen once. Sequencing was done on a sample of PBMCs. Receptors were obtained from a middle-aged man in good health and CMV-seropositive.

This clone is a singleton in its sample. The V and J genes are TRBV9 and TRBJ2-7; 11 bases are shared with TRBD2. This CDR3 is built from 16 residues. CDR1 and CDR2 from the germline V gene are SGDLS and YYNGEE. The V gene end was trimmed by 3 bases and the J gene end by 3 bases; junction bases not matched to a gene: 8. The CDR3 DNA is TGTGCCAGCAGCGGGGATCCAACTAGCGGGAGCTACGAGCAGTACTTC. This encodes CASSGDPTSGSYEQYF. The complete variable domain, with remaining parts taken from reference TRBV9 and TRBJ2-7, reads DSGVTQTPKHLITATGQRVTLRCSPRSGDLSVYWYQQSLDQGLQFLIQYYNGEERAKGNILERFSAQQFPDLHSELNLSSLELGDSALYFCASSGDPTSGSYEQYFGPGTRLTVT.

The CDR3 nucleotides read TGTGCCAGCAGCTTATTCGGGGGGCACGGCACTGAAGCTTTCTTT. Translation: CASSLFGGHGTEAFF. V usage is TRBV13 and J usage is TRBJ1-1, with D perhaps matching TRBD1 (6 bases). Germline CDR1 and CDR2: PRHDT and FYEKMQ (reference sequence). V lost 2 bases, J lost 4 bases, and 14 bases lay in between. There are 15 residues in the CDR3.

A note on this clone: A junction end diverges from the germline sequence, so it may reflect a read error. J is TRBJ2-7 and V is TRBV5-5, with 7 bases that match TRBD1. The germline V gene has CDR1 SGHKS and CDR2 YYEKEE (reference sequence). This CDR3 has 12 residues. CDR3 loop: CASSLYDREDFF. The CDR3 nucleotides are TGTGCCAGCAGCTTGTACGACAGGGAAGACTTCTTC.

The chain links TRBV2 to TRBJ1-1; D is perhaps TRBD1 (5 bases). The germline gives CDR1 SNHLY, CDR2 FYNNEI. The CDR3 runs 13 residues. Trimming stripped 2 bases from V and 3 bases from J, with 7 bases between. CDR3 residues: CASSESGDTEAFF. The DNA of the CDR3 is TGTGCCAGCAGTGAATCGGGGGACACTGAAGCTTTCTTT.

In its sample, this clone was seen a few times. The chain joins TRBV5-4 to TRBJ2-1; D perhaps matches TRBD2 (5 bases). Germline CDR1 is SGHNT and CDR2 is YYREEE (reference sequence). There are 13 residues in the CDR3. V lost 0 bases to trimming and J lost 9 bases, with 10 bases between them. The DNA for the CDR3 is TGTGCCAGCAGCTTGGATAGAGCGGTTGAGCAGTTCTTC. As protein: CASSLDRAVEQFF.

The chain is built from TRBV6-5 and TRBJ1-4; possible D gene TRBD1, 6 bases. Trimming removed 4 bases at V and 0 bases at J, with 12 bases between. Germline V gene data show CDR1 as MNHEY and CDR2 as SVGAGI. The length of the CDR3 is 16 residues. The CDR3 sequence: CASSCSSGATNEKLFF. CDR3 in DNA: TGTGCCAGCAGTTGCTCTTCAGGGGCAACTAATGAAAAACTGTTTTTT.

The chain carries TRBV6-1 and TRBJ2-5; 8 bases agree with TRBD1. Germline V lookup: CDR1 MNHNS, CDR2 SASEGT. Losses at the gene ends were 7 bases for V and 5 bases for J; bases not matched to a gene: 9. There are 14 residues in the CDR3. The CDR3 is CASTRTGTWETQYF. The CDR3 DNA reads as TGTGCCAGCACCAGGACAGGGACCTGGGAGACCCAGTACTTC.

The chain links TRBV25-1 to TRBJ1-1; tentative D call: TRBD1 (5 bases). This CDR3 region has 15 residues. Trimming pared 1 base from V and 3 bases from J, leaving 12 bases between. CDR1 and CDR2 from the germline V gene are MGHDK and SYGVNS. The CDR3 nucleotides are TGTGCCAGCAGTGAATGGGGGGAAAGGGACACTGAAGCTTTCTTT. Translation gives CASSEWGERDTEAFF.

With regard to this clone: This sample also contains other DNA sequences that code for the same CDR3. The J gene is TRBJ2-7, the V gene TRBV5-1, with a tentative D call TRBD2 (5 bases). The CDR3 is 13 residues long. Germline CDR1 is SGHRS and CDR2 is YFSETQ. Between the trimmed V and J ends, which lost 0 bases and 3 bases, there was a span of 7 bases. CDR3 in DNA: TGCGCCAGCAGCTTGGTGGGGAGCTACGAGCAGTACTTC. Amino acid sequence: CASSLVGSYEQYF. Supplemented by reference TRBV5-1 and TRBJ2-7, the full variable domain reads KAGVTQTPRYLIKTRGQQVTLSCSPISGHRSVSWYQQTPGQGLQFLFEYFSETQRNKGNFPGRFSGRQFSNSRSEMNVSTLELGDSALYLCASSLVGSYEQYFGPGTRLTVT.

This chain joins TRBV7-9 and TRBJ2-5; a weak D match, TRBD2 (6 bases). This CDR3 region has 13 residues. Germline loops: CDR1 SEHNR, CDR2 FQNEAQ (reference sequence). V dropped 6 bases and J dropped 5 bases, with 13 bases sitting between them. The CDR3 reads CASSRREVETQYF. CDR3 coding DNA: TGTGCCAGCAGTCGAAGGGAGGTGGAGACCCAGTACTTC.

The chain combines TRBV7-2 with TRBJ2-7, with TRBD2 matching 7 bases. V was clipped by 4 bases and J by 4 bases; unmatched bases: 10. This CDR3 comprises 15 residues. Germline V gene data show CDR1 as SGHTA and CDR2 as FQGNSA. The CDR3 nucleotides read TGTGCCAGCAGCTCGTTAGCGGGTGGTCGGTACGAGCAGTACTTC. Its protein product is CASSSLAGGRYEQYF.

Regarding this clone: The same CDR3 arises from other DNA sequences in this sample as well. This chain links TRBV10-3 with TRBJ1-2; D unclear. The germline V and J ends were trimmed by 3 bases and 4 bases, with 6 bases remaining between them. Germline V CDR1 and CDR2: ENHRY, SYGVKD. This CDR3 contains 12 residues. The DNA of the CDR3 is TGTGCCATCAGTGAAACGGTCTATGGCTACACCTTC. It encodes CAISETVYGYTF.

CDR3: CSVDRGHEQYF. In DNA form, the CDR3 reads TGCAGCGTGGACAGGGGGCACGAGCAGTACTTC. The chain couples TRBV29-1 to TRBJ2-7; 11 bases agree with TRBD1. The germline gives CDR1 SQVTM, CDR2 ANQGSEA. Unmatched junction bases numbered 0, after V lost 6 bases and J lost 5 bases. The CDR3 is 11 residues long.

The J gene is TRBJ1-2, the V gene TRBV10-2; 7 bases are a match to TRBD1. CDR1 and CDR2 (germline): WSHSY, SAAADI. The CDR3 has 12 residues. After removal of 10 bases from V and 4 bases from J, the junction contained 6 bases not matched to a gene. The CDR3 region is CATGTVSYGYTF. In DNA, the CDR3 is TGCGCCACCGGGACAGTTTCCTATGGCTACACCTTC.

The chain is built from TRBV2 and TRBJ2-1; TRBD2 aligns across 8 bases. Germline CDR1 reads SNHLY; CDR2 reads FYNNEI. After removal of 10 bases from V and 1 base from J, the junction contained 9 bases not matched to a gene. The CDR3 is 15 residues long. In nucleotides, the CDR3 is TGTGCCACCGTCGTGGGGACTAGTTCCTACAATGAGCAGTTCTTC. Its protein is CATVVGTSSYNEQFF.

This clone was detected only a few times. The genes are TRBV6-5 and TRBJ1-5; tentatively, D is TRBD1 (5 bases). Germline CDR1 reads MNHEY; CDR2 reads SVGAGI. Between the trimmed V and J ends, which lost 7 bases and 3 bases, there was a span of 13 bases. This CDR3 is 14 amino acids long. The CDR3 is CASKSSRVNQPQHF. The CDR3 region has the DNA TGTGCCAGCAAAAGCAGCAGGGTCAATCAGCCCCAGCATTTT.

A word on this clone: One end of the junction fails to match germline, which may point to a read error. CDR3 region: CASSLAPSSGGTDTQYF. Written as DNA, the CDR3 is TGTGCTAGCAGCTTAGCTCCCTCTAGCGGGGGCACAGATACGCAGTATTTT. The chain has TRBV7-7 and TRBJ2-3; TRBD2 matches at 9 bases. CDR1 SSHAT and CDR2 FNYEAQ come from the germline V gene (reference sequence). There are 17 residues in the CDR3.

The gene calls are TRBV5-4 and TRBJ2-3; TRBD2 matches 7 bases. The CDR3 spans 18 residues. Germline CDR1 SGHNT, CDR2 YYREEE (reference sequence). The V segment lost 0 bases and the J segment 4 bases; nucleotides outside the gene matches: 14. Here the CDR3 reads CASSLGPHGGSYADTQYF. The CDR3 DNA reads TGTGCCAGCAGCTTGGGCCCCCACGGCGGGAGTTACGCAGATACGCAGTATTTT.

J is TRBJ2-1 and V is TRBV2, with a possible D match to TRBD1 (5 bases). Trimming took off 2 bases at V and 2 bases at J, with 13 bases between the two ends. The CDR3 totals 16 residues. In germline, CDR1 is SNHLY, CDR2 FYNNEI. Here the CDR3 reads CASSESQGGAYNEQFF. CDR3 nucleotide sequence: TGTGCCAGCAGTGAATCGCAGGGTGGCGCCTACAATGAGCAGTTCTTC.

This chain links TRBV6-5 with TRBJ2-7, with D perhaps TRBD1 (8 bases). The CDR3 covers 13 residues. CDR1 and CDR2 from the germline V gene are MNHEY and SVGAGI. V shed 8 bases and J shed 2 bases, with 13 bases lying between them. In nucleotides, the CDR3 is TGTGCCAGCCGAACAGGGGGGGCCTACGAGCAGTACTTC. Translation gives CASRTGGAYEQYF.

V usage is TRBV25-1 and J usage is TRBJ1-2; maybe TRBD1 (6 bases). Germline lookup yields CDR1 MGHDK and CDR2 SYGVNS. The CDR3 consists of 13 residues. Trimming shortened V by 3 bases and J by 8 bases, and 13 bases separated the two germline ends. The CDR3 here is CASSETIQGGYTF. In DNA, the CDR3 is TGTGCCAGCAGTGAGACCATACAGGGCGGCTACACCTTC.

The gene calls are TRBV7-9 and TRBJ1-6; D is unresolved. Germline V gene lookup returns CDR1 SEHNR and CDR2 FQNEAQ (reference sequence). CDR3 length: 14 amino acids. Trimming pared 5 bases from V and 7 bases from J, leaving 12 bases between. The CDR3 spells CASSAGPGNSPLHF. In DNA, the CDR3 is TGTGCCAGCAGCGCGGGCCCTGGAAATTCACCCCTCCACTTT.

The chain carries TRBV7-9 and TRBJ2-3, with TRBD2 as a possible D gene (6 bases). CDR1 and CDR2 from the germline V gene are SEHNR and FQNEAQ (reference sequence). Trimming left V 5 bases short and J 8 bases short, with 11 bases between. The CDR3 is 12 residues long. The DNA of the CDR3 is TGTGCCAGCAGCAGGGACTCACCTACGCAGTATTTT. Its protein product is CASSRDSPTQYF.

The chain has TRBV5-5 and TRBJ2-5; tentative D call: TRBD2 (6 bases). The DNA end lines up better with TRBJ2-7; the J call may be wrong. Germline loops: CDR1 SGHKS, CDR2 YYEKEE (reference sequence). This CDR3 is built from 15 residues. CDR3 amino acids: CASSLRGTLNYEQYF. The CDR3 nucleotides are TGTGCCAGCAGCTTGCGCGGGACTCTAAATTACGAGCAGTACTTC.

This clone was counted a single time. The chain recombines TRBV30 with TRBJ1-5; D not resolved. Trimming removed 2 bases at V and 1 base at J, with 3 bases between. The CDR3 is made up of 12 amino acids. The germline V gene has CDR1 GTSNPN and CDR2 SVGIG (reference sequence). CDR3 residues: CAWSPSNQPQHF. The CDR3 DNA follows: TGTGCCTGGAGTCCAAGCAATCAGCCCCAGCATTTT.

The chain carries TRBV19 and TRBJ2-7, with 9 bases aligning to TRBD1. Trimming cost V 6 bases and J 2 bases; bases outside gene matches: 5. The CDR3 loop spans 14 amino acids. Germline V CDR1 and CDR2: LNHDA, SQIVND (reference sequence). Written as DNA, the CDR3 is TGTGCCAGTAGCCCCCGGACAGGGGCCTACGAGCAGTACTTC. The encoded protein is CASSPRTGAYEQYF.